A selection of T cell receptor beta chains follows, all from one sample in a study of CD8 T cell repertoires and HIV-1 epitope variants. Clones were read by immunoSEQ multiplex PCR, and TCRdb kept only the in-frame ones, dropping some. Found here are some 87,000 clones, just under 75% of them singletons; the top ten hold roughly 25%. The material sequenced was uncultured baseline CD8+ T cells from peripheral blood mononuclear cells (PBMCs). The origin of the receptors is a male donor with HIV. CDR3s include the opening cysteine and the closing phenylalanine or tryptophan. The order of the fields is clone size, J gene, D gene, V gene, CDR3 protein, CDR3 DNA. D genes are given only for firm matches. Clone size appears in some rows only: once, few, many, or a class for an expanded clone.

size: NA
J: TRBJ2-2
D: NA
V: TRBV7-2
CDR3: CASSPRLRTGELFF
DNA: TGTGCCAGCAGCCCCAGGTTGAGGACCGGGGAGCTGTTTTTT

size: NA
J: TRBJ2-1
D: NA
V: TRBV15
CDR3: CATSRDRGSYNEQFF
DNA: TGTGCCACCAGCAGAGATCGCGGCTCCTACAATGAGCAGTTCTTC

size: few
J: TRBJ1-2
D: NA
V: TRBV5-4
CDR3: CASSLPTGRIGYGYTF
DNA: TGTGCCAGCAGCTTGCCTACAGGGAGGATTGGATATGGCTACACCTTC

size: NA
J: TRBJ2-7
D: TRBD1
V: TRBV6-1
CDR3: CASSDPDRAYEQYF
DNA: TGTGCCAGCAGTGACCCGGACAGGGCCTACGAGCAGTACTTC

size: NA
J: TRBJ2-7
D: NA
V: TRBV29-1
CDR3: CSYPRAVSYEQYF
DNA: TGCAGCTACCCGAGGGCGGTTTCCTACGAGCAGTACTTC

size: NA
J: TRBJ2-1
D: TRBD2
V: TRBV28
CDR3: CASSLWGLDLGNEQFF
DNA: TGTGCCAGCAGTTTGTGGGGACTAGATCTGGGCAATGAGCAGTTCTTC

size: NA
J: TRBJ1-5
D: NA
V: TRBV18
CDR3: CASEGGPNQPQHF
DNA: TGTGCCAGCGAAGGAGGGCCCAATCAGCCCCAGCATTTT

size: NA
J: TRBJ1-4
D: NA
V: TRBV5-4
CDR3: CASSLVGGTNEKLFF
DNA: TGTGCCAGCAGCTTGGTGGGAGGAACTAATGAAAAACTGTTTTTT

size: once
J: TRBJ1-2
D: NA
V: TRBV2
CDR3: CASSDAYRVEATVEPRYGYTF
DNA: TGTGCCAGCAGTGACGCCTACAGGGTTGAAGCCACGGTCGAGCCACGCTATGGCTACACCTTC

size: NA
J: TRBJ1-4
D: TRBD1
V: TRBV5-1
CDR3: CASSSQGASDAEKLFF
DNA: TGCGCCAGCAGCTCACAGGGGGCTTCGGATGCCGAAAAACTGTTTTTT

size: NA
J: TRBJ1-6
D: NA
V: TRBV5-1
CDR3: CASSLAGQGRSPLHF
DNA: TGCGCCAGCAGCTTGGCCGGCCAGGGCAGATCACCCCTCCACTTT

size: few
J: TRBJ2-7
D: TRBD1
V: TRBV28
CDR3: CASSFQLWDSSYEQYF
DNA: TGTGCCAGCAGTTTCCAACTCTGGGACAGCTCCTACGAGCAGTACTTC

size: NA
J: TRBJ2-5
D: TRBD2
V: TRBV7-9
CDR3: CASTGTSGRGETQYF
DNA: TGTGCCAGCACCGGGACTAGCGGGAGGGGAGAGACCCAGTACTTC

size: NA
J: TRBJ1-2
D: TRBD1
V: TRBV28
CDR3: CASSLRTGAGYTF
DNA: TGTGCCAGCAGCCTACGGACAGGGGCTGGCTACACCTTC

size: NA
J: TRBJ2-1
D: TRBD2
V: TRBV5-5
CDR3: CASSPGTSGRVYNEQFF
DNA: TGTGCCAGCAGCCCCGGGACTAGCGGGAGGGTCTACAATGAGCAGTTCTTC

size: NA
J: TRBJ1-3
D: NA
V: TRBV5-4
CDR3: CASSLGSLTSGNTIYF
DNA: TGTGCCAGCAGCTTGGGCTCTCTCACGTCCGGAAACACCATATATTTT

size: NA
J: TRBJ1-4
D: NA
V: TRBV29-1
CDR3: CSVARETNEKLFF
DNA: TGCAGCGTTGCCCGAGAGACTAATGAAAAACTGTTTTTT

size: NA
J: TRBJ2-7
D: TRBD1
V: TRBV18
CDR3: CASSPGGQGDDEQYF
DNA: TGTGCCAGCTCACCAGGTGGGCAGGGGGATGACGAGCAGTACTTC

size: NA
J: TRBJ2-7
D: NA
V: TRBV2
CDR3: CASSIRQDGEQYF
DNA: TGTGCCAGCAGTATCCGACAGGACGGCGAGCAGTACTTC

size: NA
J: TRBJ1-5
D: TRBD1
V: TRBV6-1
CDR3: CASRILQGQPQHF
DNA: TGTGCCAGCAGGATTTTACAGGGGCAGCCCCAGCATTTT

size: NA
J: TRBJ2-7
D: TRBD1
V: TRBV6-5
CDR3: CASSLRQGKQYF
DNA: TGTGCCAGCAGTCTAAGACAGGGAAAGCAGTACTTC

size: many
J: TRBJ2-1
D: NA
V: TRBV5-4
CDR3: CASGVAEQISYNEQFF
DNA: TGTGCCAGTGGCGTTGCGGAACAAATCTCCTACAATGAGCAGTTCTTC

size: NA
J: TRBJ2-2
D: TRBD1
V: TRBV7-9
CDR3: CASSAAGTGFPGELFF
DNA: TGTGCCAGCAGCGCAGCCGGGACAGGGTTCCCCGGGGAGCTGTTTTTT

size: NA
J: TRBJ2-2
D: TRBD2
V: TRBV28
CDR3: CASSLEGLAVSGELFF
DNA: TGTGCCAGCAGTTTAGAAGGACTAGCGGTCTCCGGGGAGCTGTTTTTT

size: NA
J: TRBJ2-3
D: TRBD2
V: TRBV9
CDR3: CASSVARLAERTDTQYF
DNA: TGTGCCAGCAGCGTAGCTCGACTAGCGGAACGCACAGATACGCAGTATTTT

size: few
J: TRBJ2-2
D: NA
V: TRBV2
CDR3: CASSDLGTRFFRELFF
DNA: TGTGCCAGCAGTGATCTGGGGACTCGGTTTTTCCGGGAGCTGTTTTTT

size: once
J: TRBJ2-2
D: TRBD2
V: TRBV7-2
CDR3: CASRWSGGRGGELFF
DNA: TGTGCCAGCAGGTGGAGCGGGGGCAGGGGCGGGGAGCTGTTTTTT

size: NA
J: TRBJ2-1
D: TRBD2
V: TRBV18
CDR3: CASSPRVAGETYNEQFF
DNA: TGTGCCAGCTCACCACGGGTAGCGGGGGAAACCTACAATGAGCAGTTCTTC

size: NA
J: TRBJ2-2
D: TRBD1
V: TRBV4-1
CDR3: CASSHKQGAGELFF
DNA: TGCGCCAGCAGCCATAAACAGGGGGCCGGGGAGCTGTTTTTT

size: NA
J: TRBJ2-7
D: TRBD1
V: TRBV6-5
CDR3: CASSYGTGYEQYF
DNA: TGTGCCAGCAGTTACGGGACAGGGTACGAGCAGTACTTC

size: NA
J: TRBJ1-4
D: TRBD1
V: TRBV5-1
CDR3: CASSLVGTGREKLFF
DNA: TGCGCCAGCAGCTTGGTTGGGACAGGGCGAGAAAAACTGTTTTTT

size: NA
J: TRBJ1-2
D: NA
V: TRBV19
CDR3: CASSLAPVVNYGYTF
DNA: TGTGCCAGTAGTCTCGCCCCAGTAGTTAACTATGGCTACACCTTC

size: NA
J: TRBJ1-4
D: NA
V: TRBV27
CDR3: CASSLLSRGDEKLFF
DNA: TGTGCCAGCAGTTTACTCAGCAGGGGAGATGAAAAACTGTTTTTT

size: NA
J: TRBJ1-2
D: NA
V: TRBV6-6
CDR3: CASSDNYGYTF
DNA: TGTGCCAGCAGTGACAACTATGGCTACACCTTC

size: NA
J: TRBJ1-1
D: NA
V: TRBV13
CDR3: CASSQTGGSGMNTEAFF
DNA: TGTGCCAGCAGCCAAACCGGAGGGTCTGGCATGAACACTGAAGCTTTCTTT

size: NA
J: TRBJ1-2
D: NA
V: TRBV29-1
CDR3: CSVGWASNYGYTF
DNA: TGCAGCGTTGGGTGGGCCTCCAACTATGGCTACACCTTC

size: few
J: TRBJ1-2
D: TRBD1
V: TRBV5-6
CDR3: CASSVEQGAFNYGYTF
DNA: TGTGCCAGCAGCGTCGAACAGGGGGCATTTAACTATGGCTACACCTTC

size: NA
J: TRBJ2-1
D: NA
V: TRBV4-2
CDR3: CASSEGSSWSGEQFF
DNA: TGTGCCAGCAGCGAAGGTTCTAGCTGGTCCGGTGAGCAGTTCTTC

size: NA
J: TRBJ2-3
D: TRBD2
V: TRBV6-5
CDR3: CASMRLAGGSDTQYF
DNA: TGTGCCAGCATGAGACTAGCGGGGGGTTCAGATACGCAGTATTTT

size: NA
J: TRBJ2-5
D: NA
V: TRBV6-5
CDR3: CASGGDQETQYF
DNA: TGTGCCTCCGGAGGGGATCAAGAGACCCAGTACTTC

size: NA
J: TRBJ2-3
D: TRBD2
V: TRBV5-4
CDR3: CASSLVGGGTDTQYF
DNA: TGTGCCAGCAGCTTGGTGGGGGGGGGCACAGATACGCAGTATTTT

size: few
J: TRBJ2-7
D: TRBD1
V: TRBV11-1
CDR3: CASSLVGGKSYEQYF
DNA: TGTGCCAGCAGCTTAGTAGGGGGCAAGTCCTACGAGCAGTACTTC

size: NA
J: TRBJ2-7
D: NA
V: TRBV18
CDR3: CASRYDSTTYEQYF
DNA: TGTGCCAGTCGATACGACTCCACTACCTACGAGCAGTACTTC

size: NA
J: TRBJ2-3
D: NA
V: TRBV5-1
CDR3: CASSFSGGRDTQYF
DNA: TGCGCCAGCAGCTTCTCAGGGGGGCGAGATACGCAGTATTTT

size: once
J: TRBJ1-2
D: NA
V: TRBV6-5
CDR3: CASSYGVWNGYTF
DNA: TGTGCCAGCAGTTACGGGGTATGGAATGGCTACACCTTC

size: NA
J: TRBJ2-1
D: TRBD2
V: TRBV5-5
CDR3: CASSLASGGAVEQFF
DNA: TGTGCCAGCAGCTTGGCTAGCGGGGGGGCCGTTGAGCAGTTCTTC

size: once
J: TRBJ2-1
D: TRBD1
V: TRBV6-6
CDR3: CASSYLGQGSNNEQFF
DNA: TGTGCCAGCAGTTACCTTGGACAGGGGTCAAACAATGAGCAGTTCTTC

size: NA
J: TRBJ2-1
D: NA
V: TRBV4-1
CDR3: CASSQLAREQFF
DNA: TGCGCCAGCAGCCAACTAGCGAGGGAGCAGTTCTTC

size: NA
J: TRBJ2-5
D: TRBD1
V: TRBV4-2
CDR3: CASSQEGQTNPQETQYF
DNA: TGTGCCAGCAGCCAAGAGGGACAGACTAATCCTCAAGAGACCCAGTACTTC

size: NA
J: TRBJ1-3
D: NA
V: TRBV9
CDR3: CASSVSRDRNSGNTIYF
DNA: TGTGCCAGCAGCGTTTCAAGAGACCGTAACTCTGGAAACACCATATATTTT

size: NA
J: TRBJ2-2
D: NA
V: TRBV5-1
CDR3: CASRRDTGELFF
DNA: TGCGCCAGCAGGCGTGACACCGGGGAGCTGTTTTTT

size: NA
J: TRBJ2-2
D: NA
V: TRBV9
CDR3: CASSSLTGPAGELFF
DNA: TGTGCCAGCAGCTCCCTAACAGGCCCTGCCGGGGAGCTGTTTTTT

size: NA
J: TRBJ2-7
D: NA
V: TRBV7-2
CDR3: CASSFRSSYEQYF
DNA: TGTGCCAGCAGCTTCAGGAGCTCCTACGAGCAGTACTTC

size: NA
J: TRBJ1-5
D: TRBD1
V: TRBV7-2
CDR3: CASSLTGGRQPQHF
DNA: TGTGCCAGCAGCCTAACAGGGGGCAGGCAGCCCCAGCATTTT

size: NA
J: TRBJ2-5
D: NA
V: TRBV27
CDR3: CASSLGGGQETQYF
DNA: TGTGCCAGCAGTTTGGGGGGCGGTCAAGAGACCCAGTACTTC